This T cell receptor beta chain was recovered during a study of control samples from healthy donors and cancer patients. Sequenced by immunoSEQ multiplex PCR; TCRdb stores in-frame clones only, minus some. The sample lists roughly 70,000 clones, nearly 85% occurring once. Trimming at V came to 4 bases and at J to 6 bases, leaving 2 bases not matched to a gene. CDR1 and CDR2 from the germline V gene are ENHRY and SYGVKD. The CDR3 is 13 residues long. The specimen sequenced was blood. The V call is TRBV10-3, the J call TRBJ1-2, with 10 bases identical to TRBD1. The TCR comes from a man between 50 and 59 years old in good health. The CDR3 DNA is TGTGCCATCAGTGCCGGGACAGGGGATGGCTACACCTTC. Its translation is CAISAGTGDGYTF.